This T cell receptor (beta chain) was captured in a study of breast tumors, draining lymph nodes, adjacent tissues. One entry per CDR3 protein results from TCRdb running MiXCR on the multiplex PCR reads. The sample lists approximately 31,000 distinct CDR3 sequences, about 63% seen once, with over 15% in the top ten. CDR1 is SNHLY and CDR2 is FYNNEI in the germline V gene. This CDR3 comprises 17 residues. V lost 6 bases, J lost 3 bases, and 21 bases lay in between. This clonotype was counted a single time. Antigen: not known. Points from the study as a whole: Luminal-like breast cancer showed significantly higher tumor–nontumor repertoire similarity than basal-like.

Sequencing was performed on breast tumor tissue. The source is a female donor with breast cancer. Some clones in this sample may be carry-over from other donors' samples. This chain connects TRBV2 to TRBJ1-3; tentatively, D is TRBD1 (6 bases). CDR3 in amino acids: CASRPRSLQGGGNTIYF. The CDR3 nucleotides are TGTGCCAGCAGACCTCGGTCGTTACAGGGAGGTGGAAACACCATATATTTT.